This TCR beta chain was sequenced in a study of CD8+CD57+ T cells in acquired aplastic anemia. About the research overall: Across the sorted CD4+ and CD8+ cells, DNA amounts averaged roughly 3.5 ug.

For CDR3 and TCR beta VDJ profiling, genomic DNA was the template used. TCRdb fed the reads into MiXCR, producing one record per CDR3 protein. The sample includes about 200,000 distinct CDR3 sequences, about half of them seen just once. Sequenced patients had shown CD8+CD57+ cell expansion by flow cytometry. Overall study findings and caveats: Between patients and controls, over 25 CD8+ CDR3 sequences were found in common.

Germline V gene data show CDR1 as LGHNA and CDR2 as YNFKEQ. The CDR3 totals 11 residues. About this clonotype itself: What it binds is not known. One junction end disagrees with the germline gene, perhaps due to a read error.

This chain uses TRBV4-2 with TRBJ1-1; D is perhaps TRBD1 (6 bases). This receptor was obtained from a human donor with aplastic anemia. The sample was sorted CD4+, CD8+, or CD8+CD57+ T cells (not recorded which) from PBMCs. Here the CDR3 DNA reads TGTGCCAGCAGCAAAGACAGGCAGGCTTTCTTT. It codes for CASSKDRQAFF.